One sample yielded the 19 T cell receptor beta chains listed below, sequenced in a study of T cell repertoires in aging, cancer and after chemotherapy. Amplification of TCR beta used genomic DNA extracted from peripheral blood. Rearranged V-D-J TRB sequences were amplified with a mixed TRB-A/B primer pool. TCRdb reprocessed the multiplex PCR reads via MiXCR and lists one record per CDR3 protein. The table records 1,800 or so distinct CDR3 sequences, around a fifth of them present only once. What was sequenced was blood. All receptors come from a human donor with a solid tumor.

V is TRBV5-4 and J is TRBJ2-2; D may be TRBD1 or TRBD2 (5 bases each). Trimming took off 4 bases at V and 6 bases at J, with 13 bases between the two ends. Germline CDR1 reads SGHNT; CDR2 reads YYREEE (reference sequence). The CDR3 has 14 amino acids. The CDR3 loop is CASSVEGISGELFF. DNA for the CDR3: TGTGCCAGCAGCGTAGAGGGGATTTCCGGGGAGCTGTTTTTT.

The V gene is TRBV20-1, the J gene TRBJ1-5; D unclear. The germline V gene encodes CDR1 DFQATT and CDR2 SNEGSKA (reference sequence). CDR3 length: 15 residues. Trimming shortened V by 4 bases and J by 0 bases, and 13 bases separated the two germline ends. The CDR3 DNA sequence: TGCAGTGCTATGGACGGAGGCTTTAGCAATCAGCCCCAGCATTTT. Protein: CSAMDGGFSNQPQHF.

By share, this clonotype counts as medium-sized (0.01 to 0.1%). The chain carries TRBV6-6 and TRBJ2-7; a weak D match, TRBD1 (5 bases). The CDR3 runs to 13 residues. The germline CDR1 and CDR2 sequences are MNHNY and SVGAGI (reference sequence). V lost 10 bases and J lost 6, with 19 bases in between. CDR3 residues: CATRRTLLVEQYF. The CDR3 DNA sequence: TGTGCCACCAGGCGGACACTCCTGGTCGAGCAGTACTTC.

This clonotype is judged medium-sized. CDR3 loop: CASSFGDRGTYEQYF. DNA for the CDR3: TGTGCCAGCAGCTTTGGAGACAGGGGAACCTACGAGCAGTACTTC. The genes are TRBV5-5 and TRBJ2-7; 8 bases align to TRBD1. V was clipped by 2 bases and J by 2 bases; unmatched bases: 6. The CDR3 is 15 amino acids. Looked up from germline, CDR1 is SGHKS and CDR2 is YYEKEE (reference sequence). The full variable domain, completed using reference TRBV5-5 and TRBJ2-7, is DAGVTQSPTHLIKTRGQQVTLRCSPISGHKSVSWYQQVLGQGPQFIFQYYEKEERGRGNFPDRFSARQFPNYSSELNVNALLLGDSALYLCASSFGDRGTYEQYFGPGTRLTVT.

The genes are TRBV19 and TRBJ2-3; 7 nucleotides match TRBD1. J was trimmed by 1 base and V by 5 bases; bases with no gene match: 3. Germline CDR1 is LNHDA and CDR2 is SQIVND (reference sequence). The CDR3 loop spans 14 amino acids. The CDR3 here is CASSRTGGTDTQYF. CDR3 nucleotides: TGTGCCAGTAGTCGCACAGGGGGCACAGATACGCAGTATTTT.

This clonotype was detected a few times. The chain joins TRBV24-1 to TRBJ2-2; 8 bases are a match to TRBD1. There are 15 residues in the CDR3. Losses at the gene ends were 5 bases for V and 5 bases for J; bases not matched to a gene: 6. Germline V CDR1 and CDR2: KGHDR, SFDVKD. CDR3 coding DNA: TGTGCCACCAGTGGGGGGACAGGAAGGACCGGGGAGCTGTTTTTT. This codes for CATSGGTGRTGELFF.

This clonotype was counted between two and nine times. V and J are TRBV28 and TRBJ1-6; 7 bases align to TRBD1. The CDR3 runs to 15 residues. The V segment lost 2 bases and the J segment 7 bases; nucleotides outside the gene matches: 5. CDR1 and CDR2 from the germline V gene are MDHEN and SYDVKM. This CDR3 is CASSLLRGGNSPLHF. As DNA, the CDR3 is TGTGCCAGCAGTTTACTCAGAGGGGGCAATTCACCCCTCCACTTT.

This rearrangement joins TRBV20-1 to TRBJ1-5; 10 nucleotides match TRBD1. Germline CDR1 and CDR2: DFQATT and SNEGSKA (reference sequence). This CDR3 contains 15 residues. The V and J ends lost 7 bases and 1 base, in that order; junction bases with no gene match: 7. The CDR3 loop reads CSVGTGVGSNQPQHF. The CDR3 DNA is TGCAGTGTAGGGACAGGGGTGGGAAGCAATCAGCCCCAGCATTTT.

This clonotype was observed once. V and J are TRBV5-4 and TRBJ2-3; 9 nucleotides agree with TRBD2. The CDR3 sequence is 16 residues long. J was trimmed by 2 bases and V by 2 bases; bases with no gene match: 6. Germline CDR1 reads SGHNT; CDR2 reads YYREEE (reference sequence). CDR3 sequence: CASSLECGRVTDTQYF. The CDR3 DNA is TGTGCCAGCAGCTTAGAATGCGGGAGGGTCACAGATACGCAGTATTTT.

This clonotype ranks as medium-sized. The V gene is TRBV19, the J gene TRBJ2-2; TRBD1 agrees at 9 bases. This CDR3 has 15 residues. V was pared by 6 bases and J by 5 bases, with 7 bases of the junction left unmatched. Germline V CDR1 and CDR2: LNHDA, SQIVND (reference sequence). DNA of the CDR3: TGTGCCAGTAGGGAACAGGGGGCTGAGACCGGGGAGCTGTTTTTT. Its protein is CASREQGAETGELFF.

This clonotype came up a few times. CDR3 DNA sequence: TGCGCCAGCAGCTTAGAAGGAGTGGACCAGCCCCAGCATTTT. This translates into CASSLEGVDQPQHF. The chain couples TRBV5-1 to TRBJ1-5; no firm D call. The CDR3 is 14 amino acids. In germline, CDR1 is SGHRS, CDR2 YFSETQ. The ends were cut back, 2 bases at V and 7 bases at J, with 13 bases in the middle.

On this clonotype: Being one base from a much bigger clone, this may be a read error. The J gene is TRBJ2-7, the V gene TRBV27; tentative D call: TRBD1 (6 bases). Germline V gives CDR1 MNHEY, CDR2 SMNVEV (reference sequence). This CDR3 region has 14 residues. V was shortened by 2 bases and J by 6 bases, with 14 bases between the two germline ends. CDR3 residues: CASSLGSRGCEQYF. As DNA, the CDR3 is TGTGCCAGCAGTTTAGGGAGCAGGGGCTGCGAGCAGTACTTC.

Sample share makes this clonotype medium-sized. V is TRBV27 and J is TRBJ1-2; a possible D gene is TRBD1 (5 bases). Trimming pared 5 bases from V and 5 bases from J, leaving 12 bases between. The CDR3 contains 13 residues. CDR1 and CDR2 (germline): MNHEY, SMNVEV (reference sequence). The CDR3 here is CASSGNDRYGYTF. As DNA, the CDR3 is TGTGCCAGCAGTGGCAACGACAGATATGGCTACACCTTC.

By proportion, this clonotype is medium-sized. The rearrangement links TRBV27 to TRBJ2-7, with 12 bases lining up with TRBD1. This CDR3 spans 14 amino acids. V gave up 4 bases and J gave up 8 bases; unmatched junction bases: 6. Germline CDR1 is MNHEY and CDR2 is SMNVEV (reference sequence). DNA of the CDR3: TGTGCCAGCAGTTCCCGGGACAGGGGGCGAAAGCAGTACTTC. It yields the protein CASSSRDRGRKQYF.

The chain links TRBV2 to TRBJ2-7; 8 bases are shared with TRBD2. Losses at the gene ends were 6 bases for V and 6 bases for J; bases not matched to a gene: 13. Germline lookup yields CDR1 SNHLY and CDR2 FYNNEI. There are 15 residues in the CDR3. CDR3 sequence (DNA): TGTGCCAGCAGAAAAGCGCCGGGACTAGAACCCGAGCAGTACTTC. Residues: CASRKAPGLEPEQYF.

Only a few counts were recorded for this clonotype. This chain links TRBV5-1 with TRBJ2-7; TRBD2 matches 14 bases. Per the germline V gene, CDR1 is SGHRS and CDR2 is YFSETQ. The CDR3 is made up of 16 amino acids. V lost 0 bases to trimming and J lost 4 bases; unmatched junction nucleotides: 3. CDR3 DNA: TGCGCCAGCAGCTTGGGAGGGACTAGCGGGAGTTACGAGCAGTACTTC. Residues: CASSLGGTSGSYEQYF.

Only a few counts were recorded for this clonotype. The chain carries TRBV7-9 and TRBJ2-1; 13 bases agree with TRBD2. V was clipped by 4 bases and J by 1 base; unmatched bases: 4. CDR1 and CDR2 from the germline V gene are SEHNR and FQNEAQ (reference sequence). The CDR3 is 17 residues long. CDR3 protein: CASSYGLAGVSYNEQFF. The CDR3 DNA reads TGTGCCAGCAGCTACGGACTAGCGGGAGTTTCCTACAATGAGCAGTTCTTC.

By frequency in the sample, this clonotype is medium-sized. This rearrangement joins TRBV5-5 to TRBJ1-5, with 7 nucleotides matching TRBD1. The CDR3 contains 15 residues. Trimming took 0 bases from V and 6 from J; bases not matched to a gene: 6. Germline V lookup: CDR1 SGHKS, CDR2 YYEKEE (reference sequence). The CDR3 sequence is CASSLERQGTQPQHF. CDR3 coding DNA: TGTGCCAGCAGCTTGGAGAGACAGGGAACTCAGCCCCAGCATTTT.

This clonotype is classed as large. V and J are TRBV12-3 or TRBV12-4 and TRBJ1-2; weak D call: TRBD1 (5 bases). The germline V and J ends were trimmed by 3 bases and 7 bases, with 6 bases remaining between them. The CDR3 is made up of 11 amino acids. CDR3 bases: TGTGCCAGCAGTTTTGGGGCTGGCTACACCTTC. It codes for CASSFGAGYTF.